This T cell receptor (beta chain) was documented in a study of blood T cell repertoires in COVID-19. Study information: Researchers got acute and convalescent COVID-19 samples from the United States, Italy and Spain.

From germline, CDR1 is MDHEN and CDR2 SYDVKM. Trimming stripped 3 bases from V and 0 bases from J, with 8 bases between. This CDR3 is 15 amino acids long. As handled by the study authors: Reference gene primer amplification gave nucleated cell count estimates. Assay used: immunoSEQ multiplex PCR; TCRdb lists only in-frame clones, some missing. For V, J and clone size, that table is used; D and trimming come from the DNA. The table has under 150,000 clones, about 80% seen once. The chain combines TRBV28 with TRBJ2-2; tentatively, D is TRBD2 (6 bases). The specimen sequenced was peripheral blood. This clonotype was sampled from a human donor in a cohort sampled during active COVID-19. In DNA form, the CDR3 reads TGTGCCAGCAGTTTTGGGACTCCGAACACCGGGGAGCTGTTTTTT. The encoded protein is CASSFGTPNTGELFF.